The clone carrying this T cell receptor beta chain was seen only once. Its target is not known. The source of the sample is a study of beta chain features in type 1 diabetes. One heparinised draw of blood, averaging around 100 mL, came from each donor. This CDR3 comprises 12 residues. The V end lost 3 bases, the J end lost 5 bases, and 5 bases lay between the germline ends. Germline V lookup: CDR1 LNHDA, CDR2 SQIVND (reference sequence). cDNA synthesis used the whole RNA isolate, giving expressed TCRB sequences. Method: immunoSEQ multiplex PCR; TCRdb's copy keeps in-frame clones and lacks some. The table records about 320,000 clones, about 15% of them present only once. Study-level results: The question left open here concerned HLA type influencing TCRB rearrangement. In all four CD4+ subsets, TCRB CDR3 length was significantly, moderately reduced in type 1 diabetes.

Sequenced input: central memory CD4+ T cells from blood. The TCR comes from a man aged 25-45 years in good health. J is TRBJ1-5 and V is TRBV19; D unresolved. The CDR3 nucleotides read TGTGCCAGTAGTATGCGGGATCAGCCCCAGCATTTT. Residues: CASSMRDQPQHF.